Included here is one T cell receptor beta chain sequence, with context. This specimen comes from a study of blood T cell repertoires in COVID-19. Study as a whole: Material from acute and convalescent COVID-19 was sourced from the United States, Italy and Spain. Sources were T cells, B-cell-depleted T cells, or PBMCs; the material itself was cDNA or gDNA.

In the original processing: Reference gene primers were amplified, and this amplification served to estimate nucleated cell counts. Produced via immunoSEQ multiplex PCR; TCRdb's table is partial and in-frame only. The V and J calls and clone size were taken over from that table, and D and trimming were inferred from the DNA. The table lists roughly 63,000 clones, approximately 90% of them singletons, with approximately 2.9% in the top ten. V shed 2 bases and J 10 bases; nucleotides not matched to a gene: 8. The CDR3 is 15 residues long. CDR1 is MNHEY and CDR2 is SVGEGT in the germline V gene. The V and J genes are TRBV6-2 or TRBV6-3 and TRBJ2-7, with TRBD2 matching 13 bases. The sequence came from a man aged 45 to 65 with acute or convalescent COVID-19. The sequencing input was peripheral blood. CDR3: CASSYVGLAGSRQYF. CDR3 DNA sequence: TGTGCCAGCAGTTACGTGGGACTAGCGGGGAGTAGACAGTACTTC.